This T cell receptor (beta chain) stems from a study of graft-versus-host responses after intestinal transplantation. Germline CDR1 and CDR2: SGHDN and FVKESK. Losses at the gene ends were 4 bases for V and 5 bases for J; bases not matched to a gene: 17. This CDR3 contains 19 residues. This clone was seen a few times. TCRdb keeps only in-frame clones here, not all; method: immunoSEQ multiplex PCR. There are 17,000 or so clones in the sample; around nine tenths occur only once, and around half lies in the top ten. The source of this sequence is a human patient who received an intestinal transplant, so some T cells may come from the graft donor. The sequences come from bone marrow, collected about 130 days after transplant. The genes are TRBV14 and TRBJ1-1; 12 bases align to TRBD1. CDR3: CASSPTGTGGGIGETEAFF. Written as DNA, the CDR3 is TGTGCCAGCAGCCCCACCGGGACAGGGGGCGGAATAGGAGAGACTGAAGCTTTCTTT.